This entry features one T cell receptor beta chain sequence. This CDR3 region has 17 residues. The sample originates from a study of blood T cell repertoires in COVID-19. Across the whole study: Sites across the United States, Italy and Spain contributed samples from acute and convalescent COVID-19. In each case, the material was cDNA or gDNA derived from T cells, B-cell-depleted T cells, or PBMCs.

Original processing methods: Counts of nucleated cells, estimated from reference gene primer amplification, were obtained. Method: immunoSEQ multiplex PCR; TCRdb's copy keeps in-frame clones and lacks some. V and J calls plus clone size are reproduced from that table; the DNA served to infer D and trimming. This table has 23,000 or so clones, under 95% appearing once. Sequencing input: peripheral blood. This receptor was identified in a woman between 50 and 59 years old with active COVID-19. The gene calls are TRBV21-1 and TRBJ1-2. TRBV21-1 is listed as a pseudogene. The CDR3 DNA sequence: TGTGCCAGCAGCAGCCCTCGCGGGAAGAAGGTAGGGTATGGCTACACCTTC. It codes for CASSSPRGKKVGYGYTF.